The clone carrying this T cell receptor beta chain occurred once. Its antigen remains unknown. The junction departs from the called germline gene at one end, perhaps through a read error. These data belong to a study of graft-versus-host responses after intestinal transplantation. In the study overall: Recipients obtained multivisceral, liver-intestinal, or isolated intestinal transplants.

Germline V gives CDR1 SGDLS, CDR2 YYNGEE. This CDR3 spans 12 amino acids. The method was immunoSEQ multiplex PCR; TCRdb's version includes in-frame clones alone and lacks a portion of them. The data hold approximately 90,000 clones, with around 90% observed a single time. V gene TRBV9 combines with J gene TRBJ1-2; D not resolved. The source was unstimulated CD8+ T cells sorted from spleen or lymph node cells, collected before transplant. The source is a human donor who was the organ donor for an intestinal transplant. The CDR3, as DNA: TGTGCCAGCAGCACGAGGGCCTATGGCCACACCTTC. This encodes CASSTRAYGHTF.